This TCR beta chain appears in the sequencing data of a study of human T cells and chemical hapten exposure. Only a few counts were recorded for this clonotype. Documented time point: pre-sensitization, week 0. Treatment defined: therapeutic diphenylcyclopropenone sensitization with weekly scalp DPC. CDR3 length: 14 amino acids. Trimming cost V 3 bases and J 5 bases; bases outside gene matches: 4. Per germline, CDR1 ENHRY and CDR2 SYGVKD. Unique molecular identifiers were attached to individual cDNA molecules within the library. TCRdb recomputed calls from the RACE reads with MiXCR, one row per CDR3 protein. The profile shows more than 300,000 distinct CDR3 sequences, roughly 6% of them singletons.

The receptor was isolated from a woman under 30 with alopecia areata. Some clones in this sample may be carry-over from other donors' samples. The sequencing here drew on whole blood, taken in connection with sensitization to the hapten diphenylcyclopropenone (DPC). V and J are TRBV10-3 and TRBJ2-7; the match to TRBD1 covers 10 bases. CDR3 loop: CAISDGTGADEQYF. Written as DNA, the CDR3 is TGTGCCATCAGTGACGGGACAGGGGCCGACGAGCAGTACTTC.